The TCR beta chain described here comes from a study of blood T cells in healthy people across ages. Study-wide results and caveats: A strong correlation was seen between TCR beta diversity and naive T cell percentage. Higher diversity, along with more naive CD4+ cells, distinguished long-lived donors from aged donors.

Worth noting for this clonotype: Its antigen is not identified. The junction shows a germline mismatch at one end, possibly a read error.

Donors ranged from roughly 6 to 90 years old and were healthy Caucasians in Russia. From germline, CDR1 is SGHRS and CDR2 YFSETQ. The CDR3 loop spans 17 amino acids. Next came a second PCR, run for about 7 to 12 cycles, which used a sample-barcoded 5' primer along with a J-beta primer mix. Every cDNA was tagged by a template-switch adaptor with 12 random nucleotides. In TCRdb, the 5' RACE reads were re-called with MiXCR into one record per CDR3 protein. The data hold just over 800,000 distinct CDR3 sequences, with around 68% observed a single time. The receptor comes from a man aged 30-40 years in good health. Source material: blood. The chain is built from TRBV5-1 and TRBJ2-3; perhaps TRBD1 as D (6 bases). DNA of the CDR3: TGCGCCAGCACTCAAGGACAGCGCCTCGGAGGCACGGATACGCAGTATTTT. Its protein is CASTQGQRLGGTDTQYF.